The 3 T cell receptor beta chains below come from one sample, sequenced in a study of beta chain features in type 1 diabetes. Their antigens remain unidentified. Study results and limitations: Moderate but significant shortening of TCRB CDR3s was recorded in all four CD4+ subsets from Type 1 diabetes patients.

Since all of the isolated RNA was reverse transcribed, expressed TCRB transcripts were what got sequenced. TCRdb's table, derived via immunoSEQ multiplex PCR, lists solely in-frame clones and lacks some. The sample records hundreds of thousands of clones, over 13% being singletons. Sequencing was carried out using naive CD4+ T cells from blood. Every receptor here comes from a young man with type 1 diabetes.

V and J are TRBV5-1 and TRBJ2-1, with 9 bases identical to TRBD2. V lost 2 bases, J lost 0 bases, and 9 bases stayed unmatched. The CDR3 totals 18 residues. CDR1 and CDR2 from the germline V gene are SGHRS and YFSETQ. This chain's CDR3 is CASSFPAGGGSSYNEQFF. CDR3 sequence (DNA): TGCGCCAGCAGCTTTCCAGCGGGGGGCGGGAGCTCCTACAATGAGCAGTTCTTC. The entire variable domain, with the rest obtained from reference TRBV5-1 and TRBJ2-1, is as follows: KAGVTQTPRYLIKTRGQQVTLSCSPISGHRSVSWYQQTPGQGLQFLFEYFSETQRNKGNFPGRFSGRQFSNSRSEMNVSTLELGDSALYLCASSFPAGGGSSYNEQFFGPGTRLTVL.

The chain employs TRBV28 and TRBJ2-3; D gene uncertain. The V end lost 5 bases, the J end lost 5 bases, and 23 bases lay between the germline ends. Germline V CDR1 and CDR2: MDHEN, SYDVKM. The CDR3 spans 17 residues. Here the CDR3 DNA reads TGTGCCAGCAGTGAAAACGGGCTGACCCAATATCAAGATACGCAGTATTTT. Translation gives CASSENGLTQYQDTQYF.

This clone was counted a few times. The rearrangement joins TRBV11-2 to TRBJ1-2; 8 bases agree with TRBD1. The CDR3 spans 15 residues. Trimming removed 5 bases from V and 0 bases from J; junction bases left unmatched: 5. Per germline, CDR1 SGHAT and CDR2 FQNNGV. In DNA form, the CDR3 reads TGTGCCAGCAGCCACACAGGGGGATCTAACTATGGCTACACCTTC. It codes for CASSHTGGSNYGYTF.